Many counts were recorded for the clone carrying this T cell receptor (beta chain). The antigen is not known. CDR3 length equals 14 residues. V was clipped by 5 bases and J by 5 bases; unmatched bases: 7. In germline, CDR1 is SGHVS, CDR2 FNYEAQ. The time point: pre-sensitization, week 0. Treatment defined: therapeutic diphenylcyclopropenone sensitization with weekly scalp DPC. One entry per CDR3 protein results from TCRdb running MiXCR on the RACE reads. The repertoire includes about 80,000 distinct CDR3 sequences, approximately 15% of them detected once, and roughly 4.5% sits in the top ten. These data come from a study of human T cells and chemical hapten exposure. Whole-study findings and limits: There were significantly more large CDR3 similarity clusters among expanded TCRs than among controls.

This chain connects TRBV7-6 to TRBJ2-7; 9 bases are a match to TRBD2. Sequencing was performed on whole blood, taken in connection with sensitization to the hapten diphenylcyclopropenone (DPC). The receptor was derived from a woman between 45 and 60 years old with alopecia areata. Some clones in this sample may be carry-over from other donors' samples. In DNA form, the CDR3 reads TGTGCCAGCAGCGAAGGACTAGCGCGTCACGAGCAGTACTTC. As protein: CASSEGLARHEQYF. The variable domain in full, with the rest retrieved from reference TRBV7-6 and TRBJ2-7, is GAGVSQSPRYKVTKRGQDVALRCDPISGHVSLYWYRQALGQGPEFLTYFNYEAQQDKSGLPNDRFSAERPEGSISTLTIQRTEQRDSAMYRCASSEGLARHEQYFGPGTRLTVT.